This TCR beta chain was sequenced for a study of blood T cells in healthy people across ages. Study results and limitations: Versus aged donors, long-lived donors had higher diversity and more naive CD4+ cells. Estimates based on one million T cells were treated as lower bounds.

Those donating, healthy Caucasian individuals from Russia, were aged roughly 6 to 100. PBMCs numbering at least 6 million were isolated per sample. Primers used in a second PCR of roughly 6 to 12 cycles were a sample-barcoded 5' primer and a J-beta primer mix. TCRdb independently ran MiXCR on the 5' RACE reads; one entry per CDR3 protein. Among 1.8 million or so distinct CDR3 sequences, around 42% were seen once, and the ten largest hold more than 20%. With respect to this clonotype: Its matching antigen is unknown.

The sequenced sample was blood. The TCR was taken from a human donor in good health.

The CDR3 bases are TGTGCCACAGAGACAGGGCACGAGGGCGGCGCTGAAGCTTTCTTT. Translating gives CATETGHEGGAEAFF. V and J are TRBV6-4 and TRBJ1-1, with 7 nucleotides matching TRBD1. The CDR3 contains 15 residues. V lost 10 bases and J lost 6; bases outside the gene matches: 17. Germline V lookup: CDR1 MRHNA, CDR2 SNTAGT.